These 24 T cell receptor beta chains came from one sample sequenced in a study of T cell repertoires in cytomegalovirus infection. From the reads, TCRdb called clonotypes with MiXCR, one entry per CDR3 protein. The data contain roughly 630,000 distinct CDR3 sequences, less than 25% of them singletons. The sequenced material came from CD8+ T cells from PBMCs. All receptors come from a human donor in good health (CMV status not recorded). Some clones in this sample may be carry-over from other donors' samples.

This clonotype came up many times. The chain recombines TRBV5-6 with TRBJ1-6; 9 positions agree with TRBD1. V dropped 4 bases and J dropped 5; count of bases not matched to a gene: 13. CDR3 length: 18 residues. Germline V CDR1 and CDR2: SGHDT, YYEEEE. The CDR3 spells CASSTWDRATANNSPLHF. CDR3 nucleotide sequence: TGTGCCAGCAGCACATGGGACAGGGCCACAGCAAATAATTCACCCCTCCACTTT.

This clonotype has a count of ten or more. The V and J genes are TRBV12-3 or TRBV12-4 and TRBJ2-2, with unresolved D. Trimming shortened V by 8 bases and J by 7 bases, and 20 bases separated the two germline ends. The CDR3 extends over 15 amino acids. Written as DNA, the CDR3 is TGTGCCAGCCGAGGACGGATCGGGCAGCACGGGGAGCTGTTTTTT. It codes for CASRGRIGQHGELFF.

CDR3 region: CASSPRGLTGELFF. The CDR3 nucleotides read TGTGCCAGCAGCCCGAGGGGATTGACCGGGGAGCTGTTTTTT. The chain couples TRBV27 to TRBJ2-2; D may correspond to TRBD1 or TRBD2 (5 bases each). The CDR3 consists of 14 residues. V was shortened by 6 bases and J by 5 bases, with 13 bases between the two germline ends. The germline CDR1 and CDR2 sequences are MNHEY and SMNVEV (reference sequence).

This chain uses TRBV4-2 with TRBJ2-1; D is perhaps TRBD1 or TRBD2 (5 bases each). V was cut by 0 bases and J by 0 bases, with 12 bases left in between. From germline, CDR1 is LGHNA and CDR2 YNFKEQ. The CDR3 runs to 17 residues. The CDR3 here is CASSQDWGTVSYNEQFF. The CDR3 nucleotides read TGTGCCAGCAGCCAAGATTGGGGGACCGTCTCCTACAATGAGCAGTTCTTC.

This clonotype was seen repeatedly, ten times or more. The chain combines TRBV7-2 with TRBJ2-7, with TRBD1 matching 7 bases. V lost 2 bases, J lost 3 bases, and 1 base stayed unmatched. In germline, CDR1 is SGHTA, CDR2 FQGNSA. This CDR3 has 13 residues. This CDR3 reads CASSLQGDYEQYF. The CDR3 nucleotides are TGTGCCAGCAGCTTACAGGGGGACTACGAGCAGTACTTC.

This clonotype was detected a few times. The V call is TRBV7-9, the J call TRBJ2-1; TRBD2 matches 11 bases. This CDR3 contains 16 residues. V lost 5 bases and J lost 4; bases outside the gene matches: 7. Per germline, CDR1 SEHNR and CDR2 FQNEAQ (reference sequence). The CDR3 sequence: CASSPSTSGVYNEQFF. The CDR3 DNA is TGTGCCAGCAGCCCGTCGACTAGCGGGGTTTACAATGAGCAGTTCTTC. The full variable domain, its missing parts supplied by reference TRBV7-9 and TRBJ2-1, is DTGVSQNPRHKITKRGQNVTFRCDPISEHNRLYWYRQTLGQGPEFLTYFQNEAQLEKSRLLSDRFSAERPKGSFSTLEIQRTEQGDSAMYLCASSPSTSGVYNEQFFGPGTRLTVL.

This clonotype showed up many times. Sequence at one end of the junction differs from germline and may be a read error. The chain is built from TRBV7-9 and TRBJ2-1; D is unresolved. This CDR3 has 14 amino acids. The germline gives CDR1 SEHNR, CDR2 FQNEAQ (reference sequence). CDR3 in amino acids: CASSHPEKGLEVGF. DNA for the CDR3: TGTGCCAGCAGCCATCCCGAAAAGGGTCTGGAAGTTGGTTTC.

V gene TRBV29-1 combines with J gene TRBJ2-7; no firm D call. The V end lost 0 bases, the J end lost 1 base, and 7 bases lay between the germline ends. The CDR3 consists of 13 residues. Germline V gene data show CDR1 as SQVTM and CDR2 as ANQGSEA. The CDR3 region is CSVEDTGSYEQYF. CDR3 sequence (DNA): TGCAGCGTTGAAGACACCGGATCCTACGAGCAGTACTTC.

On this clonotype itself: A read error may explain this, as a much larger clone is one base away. CDR3 residues: CASISSGGTQNTEAFF. The CDR3 DNA reads TGTGCCAGCATCTCCTCAGGGGGGACCCAGAACACTGAAGCTTTCTTT. The chain has TRBV7-9 and TRBJ1-1; TRBD1 aligns across 7 bases. This CDR3 has 16 residues. CDR1 and CDR2 (germline): SEHNR, FQNEAQ (reference sequence). J was trimmed by 1 base and V by 7 bases; bases with no gene match: 12.

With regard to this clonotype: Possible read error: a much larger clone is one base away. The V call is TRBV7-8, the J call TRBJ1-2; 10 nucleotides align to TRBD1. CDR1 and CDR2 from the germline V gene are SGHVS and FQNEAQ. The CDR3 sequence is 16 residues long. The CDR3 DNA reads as TGTACCAGCAGCCCAAGGGGGACAGGGGTTAACTATGGCTACACCTTC. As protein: CTSSPRGTGVNYGYTF. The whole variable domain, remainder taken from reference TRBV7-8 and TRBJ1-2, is GAGVSQSPRYKVAKRGQDVALRCDPISGHVSLFWYQQALGQGPEFLTYFQNEAQLDKSGLPSDRFFAERPEGSVSTLKIQRTQQEDSAVYLCTSSPRGTGVNYGYTFGSGTRLTVV.

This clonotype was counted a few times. The CDR3: CASTERRYTDTQYF. Here the CDR3 DNA reads TGTGCCAGCACAGAGCGGAGGTACACAGATACGCAGTATTTT. This chain uses TRBV6-1 with TRBJ2-3; tentatively, D is TRBD2 (5 bases). The CDR3 has 14 amino acids. The V gene's germline CDR1 is MNHNS and CDR2 SASEGT. V was trimmed by 7 bases and J by 2 bases, leaving 13 bases between them.

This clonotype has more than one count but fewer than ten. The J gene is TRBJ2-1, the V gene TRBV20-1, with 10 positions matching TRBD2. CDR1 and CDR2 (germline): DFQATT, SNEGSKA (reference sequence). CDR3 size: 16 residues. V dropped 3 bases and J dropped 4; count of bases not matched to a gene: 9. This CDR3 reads CSASARGLAIYNEQFF. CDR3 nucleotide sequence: TGCAGTGCTAGTGCGCGGGGACTAGCGATTTACAATGAGCAGTTCTTC.

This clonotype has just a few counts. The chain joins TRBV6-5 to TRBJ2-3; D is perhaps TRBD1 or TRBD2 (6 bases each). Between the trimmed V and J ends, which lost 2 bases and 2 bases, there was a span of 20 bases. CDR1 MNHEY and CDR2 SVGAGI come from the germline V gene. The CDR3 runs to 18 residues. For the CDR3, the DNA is TGTGCCAGCAGTTACGGGTCGGGTAGGGGGGTCCCCACAGATACGCAGTATTTT. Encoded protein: CASSYGSGRGVPTDTQYF.

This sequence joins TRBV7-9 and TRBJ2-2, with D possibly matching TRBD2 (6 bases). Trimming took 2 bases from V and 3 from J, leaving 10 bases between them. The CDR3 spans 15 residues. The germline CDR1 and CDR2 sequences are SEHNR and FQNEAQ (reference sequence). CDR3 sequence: CASSLRREYTGELFF. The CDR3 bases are TGTGCCAGCAGCTTAAGGCGGGAATACACCGGGGAGCTGTTTTTT.

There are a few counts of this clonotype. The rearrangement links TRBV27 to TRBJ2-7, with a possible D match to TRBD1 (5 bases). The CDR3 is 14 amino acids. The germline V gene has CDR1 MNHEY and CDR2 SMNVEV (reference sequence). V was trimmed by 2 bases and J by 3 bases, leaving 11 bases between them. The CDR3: CASSLGARNYEQYF. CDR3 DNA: TGTGCCAGCAGTTTAGGGGCCAGAAACTACGAGCAGTACTTC.

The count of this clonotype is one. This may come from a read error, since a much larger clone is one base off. CDR3 residues: CASSTRDTDLYGYTF. The CDR3 DNA follows: TGCGCCAGCAGCACCCGGGACACGGACCTCTATGGCTACACCTTC. The chain employs TRBV4-1 and TRBJ1-2; TRBD1 might be the D (6 bases). The length of the CDR3 is 15 residues. Germline V CDR1 and CDR2: MGHRA, YSYEKL. The V end was cut by 5 bases, the J end by 4 bases, with 17 bases between.

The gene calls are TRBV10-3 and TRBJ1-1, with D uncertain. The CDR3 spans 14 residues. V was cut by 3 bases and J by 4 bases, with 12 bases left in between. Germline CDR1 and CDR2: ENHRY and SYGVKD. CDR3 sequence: CAISDGGVGTEAFF. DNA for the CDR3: TGTGCCATCAGTGATGGTGGGGTGGGCACTGAAGCTTTCTTT.

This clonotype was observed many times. The CDR3 nucleotides are TGTGCCAGCAGCTCGAATCGGGGGGTGTACGAGCAGTACGTC. This encodes CASSSNRGVYEQYV. V is TRBV7-9 and J is TRBJ2-7; 7 positions match TRBD2. This CDR3 region has 14 residues. The J segment lost 4 bases and the V segment lost 4 bases, leaving 7 bases of the junction unmatched. Germline lookup yields CDR1 SEHNR and CDR2 FQNEAQ (reference sequence).

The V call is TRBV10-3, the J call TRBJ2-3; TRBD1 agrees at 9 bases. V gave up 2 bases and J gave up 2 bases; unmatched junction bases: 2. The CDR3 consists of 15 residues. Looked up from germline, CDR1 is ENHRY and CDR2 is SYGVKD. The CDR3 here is CAISEGTGNTDTQYF. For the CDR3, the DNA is TGTGCCATCAGTGAGGGGACAGGGAACACAGATACGCAGTATTTT.

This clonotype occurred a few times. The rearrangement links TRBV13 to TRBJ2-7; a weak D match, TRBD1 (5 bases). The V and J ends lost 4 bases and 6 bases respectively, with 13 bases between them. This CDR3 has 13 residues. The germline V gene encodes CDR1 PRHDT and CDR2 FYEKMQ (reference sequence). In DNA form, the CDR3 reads TGTGCCAGCAGCTCCCCCTTTGGGGCCGAGCAGTACTTC. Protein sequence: CASSSPFGAEQYF.

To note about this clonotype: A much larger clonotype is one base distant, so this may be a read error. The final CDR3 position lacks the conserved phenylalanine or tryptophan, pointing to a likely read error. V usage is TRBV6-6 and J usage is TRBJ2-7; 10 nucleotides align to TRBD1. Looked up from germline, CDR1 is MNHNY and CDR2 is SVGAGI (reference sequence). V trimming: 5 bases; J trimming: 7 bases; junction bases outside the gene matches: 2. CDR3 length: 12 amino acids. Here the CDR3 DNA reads TGTGCCAGCAGTGGGGGACAGGGGGAGCAGTACTCC. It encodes CASSGGQGEQYS.

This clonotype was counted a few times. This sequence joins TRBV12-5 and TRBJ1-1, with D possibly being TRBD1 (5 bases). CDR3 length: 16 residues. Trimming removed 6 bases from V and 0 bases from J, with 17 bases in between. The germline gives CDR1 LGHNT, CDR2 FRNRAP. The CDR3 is CASGTPKETVNTEAFF. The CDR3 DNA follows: TGTGCTAGTGGGACCCCAAAAGAGACAGTGAACACTGAAGCTTTCTTT.

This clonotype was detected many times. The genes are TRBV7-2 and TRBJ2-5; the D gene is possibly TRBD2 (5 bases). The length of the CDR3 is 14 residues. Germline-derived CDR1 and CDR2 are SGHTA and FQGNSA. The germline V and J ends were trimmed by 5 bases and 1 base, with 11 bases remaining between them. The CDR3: CASSLLGSQETQYF. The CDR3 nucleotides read TGTGCCAGCAGCCTACTGGGGAGCCAAGAGACCCAGTACTTC. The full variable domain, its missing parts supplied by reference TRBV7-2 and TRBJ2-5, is GAGVSQSPSNKVTEKGKDVELRCDPISGHTALYWYRQSLGQGLEFLIYFQGNSAPDKSGLPSDRFSAERTGGSVSTLTIQRTQQEDSAVYLCASSLLGSQETQYFGPGTRLLVL.

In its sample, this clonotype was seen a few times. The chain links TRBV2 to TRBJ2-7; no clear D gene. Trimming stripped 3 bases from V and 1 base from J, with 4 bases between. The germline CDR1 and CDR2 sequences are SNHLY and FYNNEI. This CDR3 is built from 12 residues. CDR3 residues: CASSETSYEQYF. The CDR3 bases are TGTGCCAGCAGTGAGACGTCCTACGAGCAGTACTTC.